This entry lists 17 T cell receptor beta chains sequenced from one sample in a study of monozygotic twins with inflammatory bowel disease. TCRdb re-called the 5' RACE reads, yielding one record per CDR3 amino acid sequence without DNA. The sample is made up of 70,000 to 95,000 distinct CDR3 sequences, and the top ten hold less than 7.5% of it. The sequenced sample was blood. These receptors were obtained from a human donor with ulcerative colitis or Crohn's disease, or a healthy co-twin of an affected twin (not recorded which).

V gene TRBV7-2 combines with J gene TRBJ2-2; checking the TCRdb D call of TRBD2 is not possible without DNA. CDR1 is SGHTA, CDR2 FQGNSA, per germline. The CDR3 extends over 17 amino acids. The CDR3 reads CASSLAWGSGGTGELFF. Full variable domain (remainder filled in from reference TRBV7-2 and TRBJ2-2): GAGVSQSPSNKVTEKGKDVELRCDPISGHTALYWYRQSLGQGLEFLIYFQGNSAPDKSGLPSDRFSAERTGGSVSTLTIQRTQQEDSAVYLCASSLAWGSGGTGELFFGEGSRLTVL.

The chain links TRBV20-1 to TRBJ1-2. CDR1 and CDR2 (germline): DFQATT, SNEGSKA (reference sequence). The CDR3 has 13 residues. The CDR3 loop is CSARGRANYGYTF.

This chain links TRBV5-1 with TRBJ1-3. The CDR3 runs 15 residues. Germline assignment: CDR1 SGHRS and CDR2 YFSETQ. CDR3 protein: CASSLYSSLGNTIYF.

This rearrangement joins TRBV6-1 to TRBJ2-7; the D call from TCRdb, TRBD1, cannot be confirmed without DNA. The CDR3 length is 14 residues. The germline gives CDR1 MNHNS, CDR2 SASEGT. The CDR3 spells CASSGTGPIYEQYF.

The J gene is TRBJ2-3, the V gene TRBV11-2; the TRBD1 assignment by TCRdb is unverifiable without DNA. Germline loops: CDR1 SGHAT, CDR2 FQNNGV. The CDR3 spans 15 residues. The CDR3 is CASSLGRGHTDTQYF. Looking up the rest from reference TRBV11-2 and TRBJ2-3 gives the full variable domain: EAGVAQSPRYKIIEKRQSVAFWCNPISGHATLYWYQQILGQGPKLLIQFQNNGVVDDSQLPKDRFSAERLKGVDSTLKIQPAKLEDSAVYLCASSLGRGHTDTQYFGPGTRLTVL.

The chain joins TRBV3-1 to TRBJ1-3. Germline assignment: CDR1 LGHDT and CDR2 YNNKEL (reference sequence). CDR3 size: 15 residues. The CDR3 sequence: CASSQGQGSGNTIYF.

V gene TRBV5-1 combines with J gene TRBJ2-5; TCRdb picks TRBD1, but there is no DNA to check that call. CDR3 size: 15 residues. CDR1 is SGHRS and CDR2 is YFSETQ in the germline V gene. CDR3: CASSSLRDSKETQYF.

J is TRBJ2-7 and V is TRBV19. This CDR3 comprises 13 residues. CDR1 is LNHDA, CDR2 SQIVND, per germline (reference sequence). The CDR3 region is CASSFGSHYEQYF.

V usage is TRBV4-2 and J usage is TRBJ2-1; TCRdb indicates TRBD2, and absent DNA this call remains unverified. This CDR3 has 13 residues. Germline loops: CDR1 LGHNA, CDR2 YNFKEQ. CDR3 sequence reads: CASSPNSGTSAFF.

This rearrangement joins TRBV6-4 to TRBJ1-6. From germline, CDR1 is MRHNA and CDR2 SNTAGT. The length of the CDR3 is 15 residues. The CDR3: CASSDEWGTNSPLHF.

The chain uses TRBV15 and TRBJ2-1; TCRdb's D call of TRBD1 is untestable without DNA. The CDR3 totals 13 residues. Per germline, CDR1 LNHNV and CDR2 YYDKDF (reference sequence). The CDR3 sequence: CATSRGGGNEQFF.

This chain links TRBV5-6 with TRBJ2-2; TCRdb calls TRBD2, which cannot be checked without DNA. The CDR3 is 14 residues long. Germline values: CDR1 SGHDT, CDR2 YYEEEE. The CDR3 loop is CASDTSGGTGELFF.

The V and J genes are TRBV20-1 and TRBJ1-2; TCRdb calls TRBD1, which cannot be checked without DNA. The CDR3 contains 16 residues. Germline loops: CDR1 DFQATT, CDR2 SNEGSKA (reference sequence). Here the CDR3 reads CSARHAYRQPNYGYTF.

The genes are TRBV5-1 and TRBJ1-2. CDR1 and CDR2 (germline): SGHRS, YFSETQ. The CDR3 consists of 12 residues. CDR3 sequence reads: CASSPFSHGYTF.

The chain joins TRBV14 to TRBJ2-7; TCRdb picks TRBD1, but there is no DNA to check that call. Per the germline V gene, CDR1 is SGHDN and CDR2 is FVKESK. CDR3 length: 13 amino acids. CDR3 amino acids: CASSQQQGTEQYF.

The chain combines TRBV9 with TRBJ1-1. CDR1 and CDR2 (germline): SGDLS, YYNGEE. The CDR3 sequence is 14 residues long. The CDR3 region is CASSARPLNTEAFF.

This sequence joins TRBV12-3 or TRBV12-4 and TRBJ1-1; the D call from TCRdb, TRBD1, cannot be confirmed without DNA. The CDR3 is made up of 13 amino acids. CDR3 in amino acids: CASRWGSYTEAFF.